This T cell receptor beta chain was sequenced in a study of shared clonotypes between healthy human individuals. Study-wide results and caveats: The sharing of roughly 5% of naive CD4 clonotypes was seen across a handful of donors.

Tens of thousands of T cell genomes, or roughly 200 ng DNA, went into the sorted-subset replicate PCRs. TCRdb keeps only in-frame clones here, not all; method: immunoSEQ multiplex PCR. Of some 2.1 million clones in the sample, over 85% were seen once. For this clone: Its antigen is unidentified.

Germline V lookup: CDR1 SGHAT, CDR2 FQNNGV. CDR3 length: 15 amino acids. V was pared by 8 bases and J by 6 bases, with 20 bases between. The clonotype comes from a man aged 18 to 29 in good health. Sample: naive CD4+ T cells sorted from blood. Indicated subset: CD45RA+ positively selected. The chain links TRBV11-2 to TRBJ2-1, with TRBD2 as a possible D gene (6 bases). The CDR3 here is CASEASAPLPNEQFF. DNA of the CDR3: TGTGCCAGCGAGGCTAGCGCTCCCCTCCCCAATGAGCAGTTCTTC.